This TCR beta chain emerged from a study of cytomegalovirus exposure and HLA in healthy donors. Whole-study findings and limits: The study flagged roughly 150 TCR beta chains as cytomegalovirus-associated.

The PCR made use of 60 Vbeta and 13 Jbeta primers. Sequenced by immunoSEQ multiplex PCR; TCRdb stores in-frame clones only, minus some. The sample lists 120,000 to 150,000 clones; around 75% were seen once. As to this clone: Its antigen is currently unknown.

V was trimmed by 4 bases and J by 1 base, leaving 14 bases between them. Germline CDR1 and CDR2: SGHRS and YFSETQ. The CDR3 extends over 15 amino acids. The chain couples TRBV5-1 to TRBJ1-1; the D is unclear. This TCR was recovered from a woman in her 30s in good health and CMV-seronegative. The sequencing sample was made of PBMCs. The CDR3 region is CASSPDGGTNTEAFF. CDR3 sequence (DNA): TGCGCCAGCAGCCCGGACGGAGGCACGAACACTGAAGCTTTCTTT.